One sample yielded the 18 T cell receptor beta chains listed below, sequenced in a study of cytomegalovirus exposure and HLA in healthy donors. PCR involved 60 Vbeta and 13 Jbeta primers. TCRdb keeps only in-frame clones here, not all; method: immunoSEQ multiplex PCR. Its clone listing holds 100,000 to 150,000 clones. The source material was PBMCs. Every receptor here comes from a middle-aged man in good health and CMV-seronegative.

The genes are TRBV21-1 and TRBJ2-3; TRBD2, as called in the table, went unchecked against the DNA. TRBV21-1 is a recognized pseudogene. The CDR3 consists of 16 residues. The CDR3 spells CASSPKETNSTDTQYF. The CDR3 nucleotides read TGTGCCAGCAGCCCCAAGGAAACTAACAGCACAGATACGCAGTATTTT.

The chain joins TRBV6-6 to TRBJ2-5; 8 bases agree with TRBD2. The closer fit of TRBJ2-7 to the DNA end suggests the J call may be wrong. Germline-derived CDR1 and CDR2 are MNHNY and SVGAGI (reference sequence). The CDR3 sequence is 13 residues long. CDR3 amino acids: CASSGGTSYEQYF. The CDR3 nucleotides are TGTGCCAGCAGTGGAGGGACTAGCTACGAGCAGTACTTC.

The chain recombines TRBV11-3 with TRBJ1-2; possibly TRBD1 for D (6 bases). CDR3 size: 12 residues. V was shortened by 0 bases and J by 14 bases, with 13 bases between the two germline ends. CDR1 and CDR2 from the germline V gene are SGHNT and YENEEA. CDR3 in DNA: TGTGCCAGCAGCTTAGATACCACAGGGTTAACCTTC. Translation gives CASSLDTTGLTF.

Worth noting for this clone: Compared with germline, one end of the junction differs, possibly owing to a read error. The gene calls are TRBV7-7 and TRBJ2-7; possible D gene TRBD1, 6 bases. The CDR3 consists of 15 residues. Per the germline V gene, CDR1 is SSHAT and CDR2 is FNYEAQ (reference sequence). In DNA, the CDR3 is TGTGCTAGCAGCTTAGATCATTCAGGGGTCTACGAGCAGTACTTC. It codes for CASSLDHSGVYEQYF.

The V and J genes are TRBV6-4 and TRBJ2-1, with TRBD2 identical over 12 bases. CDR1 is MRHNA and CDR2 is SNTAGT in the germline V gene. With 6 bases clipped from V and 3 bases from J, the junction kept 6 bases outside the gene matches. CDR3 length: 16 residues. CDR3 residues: CASSTTSGSVYNEQFF. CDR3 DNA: TGTGCCAGCAGCACGACTAGCGGGAGTGTCTACAATGAGCAGTTCTTC.

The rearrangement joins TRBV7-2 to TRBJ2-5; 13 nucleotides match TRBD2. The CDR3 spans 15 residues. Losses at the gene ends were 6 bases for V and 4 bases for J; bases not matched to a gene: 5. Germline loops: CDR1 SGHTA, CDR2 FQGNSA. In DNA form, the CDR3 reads TGTGCCAGCAGGCCGGGACTAGCGGGACGAGAGACCCAGTACTTC. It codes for CASRPGLAGRETQYF.

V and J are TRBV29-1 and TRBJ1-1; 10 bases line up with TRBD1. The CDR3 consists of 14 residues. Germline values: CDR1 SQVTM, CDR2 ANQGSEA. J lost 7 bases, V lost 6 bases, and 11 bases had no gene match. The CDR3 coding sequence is TGCAGCGTAAGGGACAGGGGAATTCTATATGAAGCTTTCTTT. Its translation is CSVRDRGILYEAFF. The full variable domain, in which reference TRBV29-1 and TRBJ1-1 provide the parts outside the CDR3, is SAVISQKPSRDICQRGTSLTIQCQVDSQVTMMFWYRQQPGQSLTLIATANQGSEATYESGFVIDKFPISRPNLTFSTLTVSNMSPEDSSIYLCSVRDRGILYEAFFGQGTRLTVV.

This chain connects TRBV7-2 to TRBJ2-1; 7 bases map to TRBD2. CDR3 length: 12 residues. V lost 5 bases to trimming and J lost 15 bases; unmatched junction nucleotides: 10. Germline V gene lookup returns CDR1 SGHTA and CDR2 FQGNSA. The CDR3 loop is CASSPGLGLLFF. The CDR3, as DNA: TGTGCCAGCAGCCCTGGACTAGGATTGCTGTTCTTC.

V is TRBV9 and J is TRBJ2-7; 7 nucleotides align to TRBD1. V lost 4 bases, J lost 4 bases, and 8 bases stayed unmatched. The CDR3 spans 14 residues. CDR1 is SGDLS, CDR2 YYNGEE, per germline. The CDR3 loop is CASSPRDRQYEQYF. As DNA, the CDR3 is TGTGCCAGCAGCCCCCGGGACAGACAATACGAGCAGTACTTC.

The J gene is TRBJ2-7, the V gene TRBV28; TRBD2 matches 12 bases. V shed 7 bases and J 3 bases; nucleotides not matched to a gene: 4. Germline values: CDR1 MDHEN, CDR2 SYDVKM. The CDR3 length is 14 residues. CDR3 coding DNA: TGTGCCAGCAAGAGGACTAGCGGGATCTACGAGCAGTACTTC. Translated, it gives CASKRTSGIYEQYF.

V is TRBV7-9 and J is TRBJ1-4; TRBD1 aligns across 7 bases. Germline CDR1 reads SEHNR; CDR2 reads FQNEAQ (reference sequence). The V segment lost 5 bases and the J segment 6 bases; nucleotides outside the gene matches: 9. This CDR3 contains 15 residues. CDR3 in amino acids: CASSTPGTVDEKLFF. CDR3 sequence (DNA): TGTGCCAGCAGCACCCCCGGGACAGTAGATGAAAAACTGTTTTTT.

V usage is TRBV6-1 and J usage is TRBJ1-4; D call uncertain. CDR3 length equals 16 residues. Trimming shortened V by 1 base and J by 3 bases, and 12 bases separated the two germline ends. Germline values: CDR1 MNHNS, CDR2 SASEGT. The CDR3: CASSEGPRIANEKLFF. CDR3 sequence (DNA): TGTGCCAGCAGTGAAGGGCCTAGGATAGCTAATGAAAAACTGTTTTTT.

Written as DNA, the CDR3 is TGTGCCAGCTCACCCCTAGCGGCAGTCTACGAGCAGTACTTC. Translating gives CASSPLAAVYEQYF. This chain uses TRBV18 with TRBJ2-7, with 7 bases lining up with TRBD2. CDR1 is KGHSH and CDR2 is LQKENI in the germline V gene. Losses at the gene ends were 3 bases for V and 3 bases for J; bases not matched to a gene: 5. CDR3 length: 14 residues.

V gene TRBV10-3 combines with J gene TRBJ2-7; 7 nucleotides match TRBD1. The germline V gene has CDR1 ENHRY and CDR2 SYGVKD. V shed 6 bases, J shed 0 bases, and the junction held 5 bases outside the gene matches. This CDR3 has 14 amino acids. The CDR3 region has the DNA TGTGCCATCAGGATGGACAGGAGCTCCTACGAGCAGTACTTC. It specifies CAIRMDRSSYEQYF.

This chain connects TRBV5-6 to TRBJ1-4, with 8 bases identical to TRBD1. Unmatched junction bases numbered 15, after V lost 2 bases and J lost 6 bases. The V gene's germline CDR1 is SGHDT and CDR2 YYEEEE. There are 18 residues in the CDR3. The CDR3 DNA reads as TGTGCCAGCAGCTTTAGTAGTTGGACAGGGAGGTTCTATGAAAAACTGTTTTTT. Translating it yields CASSFSSWTGRFYEKLFF.

The CDR3 spells CASSKSGTSGNTGELFF. CDR3 nucleotides: TGTGCCAGCAGTAAATCAGGGACTAGCGGGAACACCGGGGAGCTGTTTTTT. The chain combines TRBV11-2 with TRBJ2-2, with 11 bases lining up with TRBD2. This CDR3 spans 17 amino acids. The junction had 7 bases not matched to a gene; V was cut back by 6 bases and J by 1 base. Germline CDR1 reads SGHAT; CDR2 reads FQNNGV. The variable domain in full, with the rest retrieved from reference TRBV11-2 and TRBJ2-2, is EAGVAQSPRYKIIEKRQSVAFWCNPISGHATLYWYQQILGQGPKLLIQFQNNGVVDDSQLPKDRFSAERLKGVDSTLKIQPAKLEDSAVYLCASSKSGTSGNTGELFFGEGSRLTVL.

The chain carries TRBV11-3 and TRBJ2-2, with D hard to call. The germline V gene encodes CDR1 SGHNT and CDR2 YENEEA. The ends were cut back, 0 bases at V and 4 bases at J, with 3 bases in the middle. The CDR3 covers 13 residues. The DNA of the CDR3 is TGTGCCAGCAGCTTAGACAGCACCGGGGAGCTGTTTTTT. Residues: CASSLDSTGELFF.

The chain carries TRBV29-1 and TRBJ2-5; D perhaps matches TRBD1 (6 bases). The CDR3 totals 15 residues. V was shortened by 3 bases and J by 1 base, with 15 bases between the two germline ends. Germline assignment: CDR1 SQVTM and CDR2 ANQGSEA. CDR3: CSVERGSIVQETQYF. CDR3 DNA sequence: TGCAGCGTTGAGAGGGGGTCCATAGTCCAAGAGACCCAGTACTTC.